The clone carrying this TCR beta chain was counted at least ten times. Its cognate antigen is unknown. With the read ending 3 residues before the CDR3 end, the germline J gene is used to fill in that end. This entry belongs to a study of T cell clonality in common variable immunodeficiency. Whole-study findings and limits: What drives increased CVID clonality needs T cell subpopulation sequencing.

Sequencing input was equivalent genomic DNA from CVID and controls. Assay: immunoSEQ multiplex PCR; the TCRdb copy retains only in-frame clones and omits some. This table holds around 45,000 clones with no singletons; the top ten claim approximately 0.71%. The CDR3 is 15 amino acids. Trimming shortened V by 3 bases and J by 0 bases, and 9 bases separated the two germline ends. CDR1 SEHNR and CDR2 FQNEAQ come from the germline V gene (reference sequence). The chain employs TRBV7-9 and TRBJ2-1, with D perhaps TRBD2 (6 bases). Sequencing was performed on peripheral blood mononuclear cells. The TCR sequence derives from a person aged 18-70 years in good health. This chain's CDR3 is CASSLARGSYNEQFF. CDR3 bases read: TGTGCCAGCAGCTTGGCGCGGGGCTCCTACAATGAG.